This note documents a single T cell receptor (beta chain) sequence. Germline V gene sequence: CDR1 GTSNPN, CDR2 SVGIG (reference sequence). This CDR3 comprises 16 residues. Trimming left V 1 base short and J 8 bases short, with 21 bases between. Under the authors' procedure: Counts of nucleated cells, estimated from reference gene primer amplification, were obtained. Only in-frame clones appear in the TCRdb table, and some are missing; sequencing was by immunoSEQ multiplex PCR. That table furnishes V, J and clone size, whereas the DNA furnished D and trimming. This sample has some 180,000 clones, with around 85% found just once. The sample belongs to a study of blood T cell repertoires in COVID-19.

The TCR sequence derives from a woman older than 75 with COVID-19, enrolled during active disease. The chain couples TRBV30 to TRBJ2-1; perhaps TRBD2 as D (6 bases). Source material: peripheral blood. The CDR3 sequence is CAWSEMAGLYRHEQFF. The DNA for the CDR3 is TGTGCCTGGAGTGAGATGGCGGGGCTCTACAGGCATGAGCAGTTCTTC. The full variable domain, rest sourced from reference TRBV30 and TRBJ2-1, is SQTIHQWPATLVQPVGSPLSLECTVEGTSNPNLYWYRQAAGRGLQLLFYSVGIGQISSEVPQNLSASRPQDRQFILSSKKLLLSDSGFYLCAWSEMAGLYRHEQFFGPGTRLTVL.